This T cell receptor (beta chain) was obtained from a study of a mutant IDH1 vaccine in newly diagnosed glioma. Study information: Radiotherapy alone preceded vaccination by 4-6 weeks; alternatively, vaccination started with temozolomide cycles. Points from the study as a whole: Apparently unrelated to pseudoprogression were changes in the top peripheral T cell clonotypes.

Documented time point: week 11, during vaccination. Vaccination comprised doses that each held 300 ug of mutant IDH1 20-mer peptide, plus topical imiquimod. There were new WHO grade 3 or 4 astrocytomas in the donors, and these were IDH1-mutant and ATRX-lost. To note about this clone: Its matching antigen is unknown.

The CDR3 is 14 residues long. Per the germline V gene, CDR1 is SGHTA and CDR2 is FQGNSA. After removal of 5 bases from V and 6 bases from J, the junction contained 7 bases not matched to a gene. Measured with immunoSEQ multiplex PCR; TCRdb has only the in-frame clones, and not every one. The sample has 50,000 to 75,000 clones, 75% to 85% seen once; the top ten hold roughly 5.7%. The TCR originated in a man in his fifties or sixties with glioma. The chain couples TRBV7-2 to TRBJ1-2; 9 positions agree with TRBD1. The specimen comprised PBMCs, sampled from a glioma patient whose treatment included an IDH1 peptide vaccine. CDR3 DNA sequence: TGTGCCAGCAGCCGATATGGGACAGGGAATGGCTACACCTTC. It specifies CASSRYGTGNGYTF.